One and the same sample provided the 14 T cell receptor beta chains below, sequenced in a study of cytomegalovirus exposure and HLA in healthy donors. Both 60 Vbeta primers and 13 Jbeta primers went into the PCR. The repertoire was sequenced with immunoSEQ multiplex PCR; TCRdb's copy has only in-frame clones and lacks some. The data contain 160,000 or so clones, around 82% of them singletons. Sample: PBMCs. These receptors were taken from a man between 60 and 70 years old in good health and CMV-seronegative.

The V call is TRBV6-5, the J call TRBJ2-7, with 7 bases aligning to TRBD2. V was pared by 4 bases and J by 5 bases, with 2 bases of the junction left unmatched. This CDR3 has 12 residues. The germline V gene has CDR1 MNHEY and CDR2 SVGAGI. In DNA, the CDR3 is TGTGCCAGCAGTTTCGGGGGGAACGAGCAGTACTTC. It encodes CASSFGGNEQYF.

For the CDR3, the DNA is TGTGCCACCAGCAGGGACTCAGCGGGTCGGTACGAGCAGTACTTC. Encoded protein: CATSRDSAGRYEQYF. V usage is TRBV15 and J usage is TRBJ2-7; D is possibly TRBD2 (6 bases). CDR1 LNHNV and CDR2 YYDKDF come from the germline V gene (reference sequence). The CDR3 length is 15 residues. The V end was cut by 3 bases, the J end by 4 bases, with 16 bases between.

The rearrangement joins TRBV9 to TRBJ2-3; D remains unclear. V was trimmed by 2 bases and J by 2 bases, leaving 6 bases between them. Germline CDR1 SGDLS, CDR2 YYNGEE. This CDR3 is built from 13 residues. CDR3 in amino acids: CASSVGVTDTQYF. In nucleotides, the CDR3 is TGTGCCAGCAGCGTTGGAGTCACAGATACGCAGTATTTT.

The DNA of the CDR3 is TGTGCCAGCAGCGTAGTAGGGGGGGTTCAAGAGACCCAGTACTTC. It specifies CASSVVGGVQETQYF. The chain carries TRBV9 and TRBJ2-5; a possible D gene is TRBD2 (7 bases). Trimming removed 0 bases at V and 2 bases at J, with 11 bases between. Germline CDR1 reads SGDLS; CDR2 reads YYNGEE. This CDR3 is built from 15 residues.

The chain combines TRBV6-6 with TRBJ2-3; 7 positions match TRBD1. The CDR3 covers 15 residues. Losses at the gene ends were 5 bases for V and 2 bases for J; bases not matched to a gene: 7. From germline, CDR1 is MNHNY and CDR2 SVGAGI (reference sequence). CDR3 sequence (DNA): TGTGCCAGCAGTCTACGGGACAGCTCCACAGATACGCAGTATTTT. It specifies CASSLRDSSTDTQYF.

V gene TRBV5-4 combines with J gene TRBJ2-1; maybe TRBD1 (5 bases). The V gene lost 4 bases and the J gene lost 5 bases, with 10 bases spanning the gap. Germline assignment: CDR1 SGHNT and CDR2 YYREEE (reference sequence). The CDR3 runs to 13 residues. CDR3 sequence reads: CASSQGSDNEQFF. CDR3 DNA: TGTGCCAGCAGCCAGGGATCTGACAATGAGCAGTTCTTC.

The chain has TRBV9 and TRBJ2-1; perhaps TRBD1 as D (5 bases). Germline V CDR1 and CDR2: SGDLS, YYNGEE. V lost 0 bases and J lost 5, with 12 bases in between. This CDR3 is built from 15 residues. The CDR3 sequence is CASSVARTRNNEQFF. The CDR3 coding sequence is TGTGCCAGCAGCGTAGCTAGGACACGGAACAATGAGCAGTTCTTC.

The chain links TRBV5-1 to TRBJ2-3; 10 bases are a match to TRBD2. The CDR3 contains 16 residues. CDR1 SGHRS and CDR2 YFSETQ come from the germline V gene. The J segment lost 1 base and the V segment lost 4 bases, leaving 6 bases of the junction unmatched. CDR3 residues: CASSNTGTSGTDTQYF. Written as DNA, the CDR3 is TGCGCCAGCAGCAATACCGGGACTAGCGGCACAGATACGCAGTATTTT.

The chain's CDR3 is CASSLPTGQETQYF. The DNA for the CDR3 is TGTGCCAGCAGTTTACCGACTGGCCAAGAGACCCAGTACTTC. The V and J genes are TRBV28 and TRBJ2-5, with D uncertain. Germline CDR1 is MDHEN and CDR2 is SYDVKM. Trimming left V 2 bases short and J 1 base short, with 8 bases between. The CDR3 covers 14 residues.

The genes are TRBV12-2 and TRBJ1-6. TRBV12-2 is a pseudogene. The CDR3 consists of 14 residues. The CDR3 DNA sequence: TGTGGGGGGCGGGGGGCAGGCGGGGATTCACCCCTCCACTTT. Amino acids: CGGRGAGGDSPLHF.

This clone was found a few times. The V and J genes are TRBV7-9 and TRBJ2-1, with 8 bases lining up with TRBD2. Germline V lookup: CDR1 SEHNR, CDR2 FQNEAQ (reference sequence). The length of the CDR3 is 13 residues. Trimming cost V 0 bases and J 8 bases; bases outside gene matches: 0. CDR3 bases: TGTGCCAGCAGCTTAGCGACTAGCGATGAGCAGTTCTTC. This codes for CASSLATSDEQFF. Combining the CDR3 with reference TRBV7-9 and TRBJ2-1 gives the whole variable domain DTGVSQNPRHKITKRGQNVTFRCDPISEHNRLYWYRQTLGQGPEFLTYFQNEAQLEKSRLLSDRFSAERPKGSFSTLEIQRTEQGDSAMYLCASSLATSDEQFFGPGTRLTVL.

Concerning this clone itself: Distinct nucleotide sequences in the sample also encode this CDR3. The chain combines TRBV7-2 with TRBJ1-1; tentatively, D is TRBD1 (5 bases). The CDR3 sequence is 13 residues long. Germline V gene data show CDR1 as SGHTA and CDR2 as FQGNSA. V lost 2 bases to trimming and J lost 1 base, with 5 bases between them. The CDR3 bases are TGTGCCAGCAGCTTAACAGGGAACACTGAAGCTTTCTTT. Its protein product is CASSLTGNTEAFF.

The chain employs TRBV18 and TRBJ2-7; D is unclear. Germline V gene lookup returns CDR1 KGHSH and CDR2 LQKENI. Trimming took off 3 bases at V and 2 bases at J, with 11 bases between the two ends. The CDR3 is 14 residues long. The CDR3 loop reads CASSPAQYPYEQYF. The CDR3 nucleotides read TGTGCCAGCTCACCTGCACAGTACCCCTACGAGCAGTACTTC.

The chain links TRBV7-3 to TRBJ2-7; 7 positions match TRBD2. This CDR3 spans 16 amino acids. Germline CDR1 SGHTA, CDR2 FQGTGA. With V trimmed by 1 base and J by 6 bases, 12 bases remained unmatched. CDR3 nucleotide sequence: TGTGCCAGCAGCTTAAGTCTAGCGGCGGTTCACTCCGAGCAGTACTTC. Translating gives CASSLSLAAVHSEQYF.